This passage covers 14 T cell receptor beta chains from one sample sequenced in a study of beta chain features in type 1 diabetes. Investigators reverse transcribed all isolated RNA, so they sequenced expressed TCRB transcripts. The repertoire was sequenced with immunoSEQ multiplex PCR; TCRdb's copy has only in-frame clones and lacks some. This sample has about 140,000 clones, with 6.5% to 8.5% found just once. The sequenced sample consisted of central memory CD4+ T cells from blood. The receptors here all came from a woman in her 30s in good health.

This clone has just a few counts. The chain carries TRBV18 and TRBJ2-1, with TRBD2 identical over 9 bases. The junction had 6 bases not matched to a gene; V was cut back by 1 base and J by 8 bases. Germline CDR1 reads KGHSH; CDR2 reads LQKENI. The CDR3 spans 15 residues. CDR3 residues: CASSPRSSGIHEQFF. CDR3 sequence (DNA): TGTGCCAGCTCACCACGGTCTAGCGGGATCCATGAGCAGTTCTTC.

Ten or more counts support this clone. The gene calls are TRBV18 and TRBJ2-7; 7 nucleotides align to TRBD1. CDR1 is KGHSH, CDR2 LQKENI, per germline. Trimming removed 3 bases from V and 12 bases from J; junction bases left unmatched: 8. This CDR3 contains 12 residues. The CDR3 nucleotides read TGTGCCAGCTCACCCAACGACAGGGAATGGTACTTC. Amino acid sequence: CASSPNDREWYF. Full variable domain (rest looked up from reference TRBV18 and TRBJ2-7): NAGVMQNPRHLVRRRGQEARLRCSPMKGHSHVYWYRQLPEEGLKFMVYLQKENIIDESGMPKERFSAEFPKEGPSILRIQQVVRGDSAAYFCASSPNDREWYFGPGTRLTVT.

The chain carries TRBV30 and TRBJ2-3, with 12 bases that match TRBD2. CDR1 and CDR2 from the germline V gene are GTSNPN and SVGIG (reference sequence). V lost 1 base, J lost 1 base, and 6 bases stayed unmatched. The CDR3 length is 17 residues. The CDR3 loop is CAWSGLAGDGGTDTQYF. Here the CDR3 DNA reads TGTGCCTGGAGTGGACTAGCGGGAGATGGGGGCACAGATACGCAGTATTTT.

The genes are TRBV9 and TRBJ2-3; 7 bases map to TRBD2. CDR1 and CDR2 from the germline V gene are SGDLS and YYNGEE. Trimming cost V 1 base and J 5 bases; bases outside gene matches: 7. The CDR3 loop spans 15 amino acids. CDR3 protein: CASSVFAGAGDTQYF. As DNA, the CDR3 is TGTGCCAGCAGCGTATTCGCGGGAGCGGGAGATACGCAGTATTTT.

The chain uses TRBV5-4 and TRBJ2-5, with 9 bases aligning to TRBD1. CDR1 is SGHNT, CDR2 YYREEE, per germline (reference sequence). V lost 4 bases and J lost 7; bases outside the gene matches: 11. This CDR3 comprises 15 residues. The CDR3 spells CASSPDRGRLGTQYF. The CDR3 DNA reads TGTGCCAGCAGCCCAGACAGGGGGAGGTTGGGGACCCAGTACTTC.

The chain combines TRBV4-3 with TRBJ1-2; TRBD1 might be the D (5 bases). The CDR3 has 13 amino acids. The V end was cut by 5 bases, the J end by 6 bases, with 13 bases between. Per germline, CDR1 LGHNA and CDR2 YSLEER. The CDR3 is CASSLDSIHGYTF. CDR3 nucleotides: TGCGCCAGCAGCTTAGACAGTATTCATGGCTACACCTTC.

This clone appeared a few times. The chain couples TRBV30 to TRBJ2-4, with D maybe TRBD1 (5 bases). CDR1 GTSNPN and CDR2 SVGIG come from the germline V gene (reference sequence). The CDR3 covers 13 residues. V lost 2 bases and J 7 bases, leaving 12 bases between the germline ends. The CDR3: CAWSSGIGNIQYF. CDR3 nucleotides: TGTGCCTGGAGTTCAGGGATTGGGAACATTCAGTACTTC.

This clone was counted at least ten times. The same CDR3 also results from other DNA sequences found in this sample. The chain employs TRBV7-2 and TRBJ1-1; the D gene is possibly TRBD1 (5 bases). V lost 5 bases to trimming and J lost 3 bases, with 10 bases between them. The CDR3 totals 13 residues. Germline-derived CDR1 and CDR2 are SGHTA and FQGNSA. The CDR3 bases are TGTGCCAGCAGCCCATTACAGGACACTGAAGCTTTCTTT. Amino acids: CASSPLQDTEAFF.

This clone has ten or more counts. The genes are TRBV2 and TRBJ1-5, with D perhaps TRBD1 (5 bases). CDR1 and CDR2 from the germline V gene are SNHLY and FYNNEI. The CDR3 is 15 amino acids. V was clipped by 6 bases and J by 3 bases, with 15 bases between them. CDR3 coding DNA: TGTGCCAGCAGGAGGAGTACAGGAGACAATCAGCCCCAGCATTTT. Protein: CASRRSTGDNQPQHF. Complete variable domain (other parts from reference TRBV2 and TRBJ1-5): EPEVTQTPSHQVTQMGQEVILRCVPISNHLYFYWYRQILGQKVEFLVSFYNNEISEKSEIFDDQFSVERPDGSNFTLKIRSTKLEDSAMYFCASRRSTGDNQPQHFGDGTRLSIL.

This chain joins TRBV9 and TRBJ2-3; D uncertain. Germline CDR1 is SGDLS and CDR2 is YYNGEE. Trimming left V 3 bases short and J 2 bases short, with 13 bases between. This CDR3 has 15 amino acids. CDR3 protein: CASSGPPHNTDTQYF. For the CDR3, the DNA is TGTGCCAGCAGCGGGCCCCCCCACAACACAGATACGCAGTATTTT.

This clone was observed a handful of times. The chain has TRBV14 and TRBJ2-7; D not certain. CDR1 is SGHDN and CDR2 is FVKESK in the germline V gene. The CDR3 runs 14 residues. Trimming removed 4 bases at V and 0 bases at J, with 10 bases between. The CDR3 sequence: CASSLLPNSYEQYF. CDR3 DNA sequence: TGTGCCAGCAGCCTCCTACCCAACTCCTACGAGCAGTACTTC.

This chain's CDR3 is CASTTAASPNGYTF. In DNA form, the CDR3 reads TGTGCCAGCACCACAGCAGCCTCTCCCAATGGCTACACCTTC. This chain joins TRBV5-4 and TRBJ1-2; D unclear. The CDR3 runs to 14 residues. In germline, CDR1 is SGHNT, CDR2 YYREEE (reference sequence). The ends were cut back, 6 bases at V and 6 bases at J, with 18 bases in the middle.

Here the CDR3 reads CASRGLAGVHNEQFF. CDR3 bases: TGTGCCAGCAGGGGACTAGCGGGAGTCCACAATGAGCAGTTCTTC. The rearrangement uses TRBV11-2 and TRBJ2-1; 14 bases align to TRBD2. CDR1 and CDR2 from the germline V gene are SGHAT and FQNNGV. V was clipped by 6 bases and J by 5 bases; unmatched bases: 3. The CDR3 contains 15 residues.

Written as DNA, the CDR3 is TGTGCCTGGAGTGTACAGGGGGTTTGGAATGAAAAACTGTTTTTT. Translation gives CAWSVQGVWNEKLFF. The chain employs TRBV30 and TRBJ1-4; 8 nucleotides agree with TRBD1. The CDR3 length is 15 residues. The J segment lost 5 bases and the V segment lost 0 bases, leaving 5 bases of the junction unmatched. Germline assignment: CDR1 GTSNPN and CDR2 SVGIG (reference sequence).